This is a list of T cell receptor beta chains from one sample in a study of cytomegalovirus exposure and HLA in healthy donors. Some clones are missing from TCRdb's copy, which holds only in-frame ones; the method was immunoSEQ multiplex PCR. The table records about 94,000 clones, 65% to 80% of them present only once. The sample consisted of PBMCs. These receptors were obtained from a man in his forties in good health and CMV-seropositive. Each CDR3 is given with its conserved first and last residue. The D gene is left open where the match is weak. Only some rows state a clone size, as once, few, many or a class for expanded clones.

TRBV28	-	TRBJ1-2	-	CASSFRGGGYTF	TGTGCCAGCAGTTTTCGGGGAGGTGGCTACACCTTC
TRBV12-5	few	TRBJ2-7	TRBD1	CASGRTGLGYEQYF	TGTGCTAGTGGAAGGACAGGGTTGGGATACGAGCAGTACTTC
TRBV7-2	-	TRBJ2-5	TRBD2	CASSFVSMGLAGGVETQYF	TGTGCCAGCAGCTTCGTCTCGATGGGGCTAGCGGGGGGGGTAGAGACCCAGTACTTC
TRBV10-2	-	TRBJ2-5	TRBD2	CASSRSSGGSQETQYF	TGCGCCAGCTCTCGCTCTAGCGGGGGGTCTCAAGAGACCCAGTACTTC
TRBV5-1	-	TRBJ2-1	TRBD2	CASSPDIRTSINEQFF	TGCGCCAGCAGCCCAGACATCAGGACTAGTATCAATGAGCAGTTCTTC
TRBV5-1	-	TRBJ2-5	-	CASSLGMRTDQETQYF	TGCGCCAGCAGCTTGGGGATGAGGACAGACCAAGAGACCCAGTACTTC
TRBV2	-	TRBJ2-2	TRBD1	CASSQQGVDTGELFF	TGTGCCAGCAGCCAGCAGGGGGTAGACACCGGGGAGCTGTTTTTT
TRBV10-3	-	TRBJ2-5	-	CAIRATGPQETQYF	TGTGCCATCAGGGCAACAGGTCCCCAAGAGACCCAGTACTTC
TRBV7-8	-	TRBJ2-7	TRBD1	CASSSAPGQGSYEQYF	TGTGCCAGCAGCTCCGCCCCGGGACAGGGCAGCTACGAGCAGTACTTC
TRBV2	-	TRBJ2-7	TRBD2	CASTGGLAYEQYF	TGTGCCAGCACAGGGGGACTAGCCTACGAGCAGTACTTT
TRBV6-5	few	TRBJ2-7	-	CASSRRPQSSYEQYF	TGTGCCAGCAGTCGCAGGCCCCAGAGCTCCTACGAGCAGTACTTC
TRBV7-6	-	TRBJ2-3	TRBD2	CASSLNGGVRADTQYF	TGTGCCAGCAGCTTAAACGGGGGGGTCCGGGCAGATACGCAGTATTTT
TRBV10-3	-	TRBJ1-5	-	CAIGLASRGQPQHF	TGTGCCATCGGCCTGGCCTCAAGGGGTCAGCCCCAGCATTTT
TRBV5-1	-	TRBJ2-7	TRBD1	CASRLDRGPYEQYF	TGCGCCAGCAGGCTGGACAGGGGGCCCTACGAGCAGTACTTC
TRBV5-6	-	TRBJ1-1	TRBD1	CASSFTGGNTEAFF	TGTGCCAGCAGCTTCACAGGGGGAAACACTGAAGCTTTCTTT
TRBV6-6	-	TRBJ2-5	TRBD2	CASTTSGGSGETQYF	TGTGCCAGCACAACTAGCGGGGGCTCCGGGGAGACCCAGTACTTC
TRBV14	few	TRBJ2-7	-	CASSQGSYSNEQYF	TGTGCCAGCAGCCAAGGAAGCTACTCCAACGAGCAGTACTTC
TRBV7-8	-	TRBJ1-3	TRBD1	CASSQRQGPRNTIYF	TGTGCCAGCAGCCAGAGACAGGGACCCAGAAACACCATATATTTT
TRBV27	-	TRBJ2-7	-	CASSFQGSEQYF	TGTGCCAGCAGTTTTCAGGGGAGTGAGCAGTACTTC
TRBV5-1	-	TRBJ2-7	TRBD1	CASSMTGGSYEQYF	TGCGCCAGCAGCATGACAGGGGGCTCCTACGAGCAGTACTTC
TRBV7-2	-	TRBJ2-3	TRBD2	CASTLAGEPDTQYF	TGTGCCAGCACCTTAGCGGGAGAGCCAGATACGCAGTATTTT
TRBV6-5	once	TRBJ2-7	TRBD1	CASSRTGNYEQYF	TGTGCCAGCAGCAGGACAGGGAACTACGAGCAGTACTTC
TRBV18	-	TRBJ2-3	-	CASSPMTPSTDTQYF	TGTGCCAGCTCACCTATGACACCTAGCACAGATACGCAGTATTTT
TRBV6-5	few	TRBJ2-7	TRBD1	CASSYGQGAAYEQYF	TGTGCCAGCAGTTACGGACAGGGGGCCGCCTACGAGCAGTACTTC
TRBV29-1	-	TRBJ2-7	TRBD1	CSVERDRVYAYEQYF	TGCAGCGTTGAACGGGACAGGGTTTACGCCTACGAGCAGTACTTC
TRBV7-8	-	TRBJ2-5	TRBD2	CASSKSGGVETQYF	TGTGCCAGCAGCAAGAGCGGGGGGGTGGAGACCCAGTACTTC
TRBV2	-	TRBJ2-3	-	CASTFQGLSTDTQYF	TGTGCCAGCACGTTTCAGGGTCTCAGCACAGATACGCAGTATTTT
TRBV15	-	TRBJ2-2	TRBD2	CATSKRVLAGGTGELFF	TGTGCCACCAGTAAACGCGTTCTAGCGGGAGGGACCGGGGAGCTGTTTTTT
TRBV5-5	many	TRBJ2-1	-	CASSLTRSYNEQFF	TGTGCCAGCAGCTTGACGAGATCCTACAATGAGCAGTTCTTC
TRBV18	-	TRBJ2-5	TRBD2	CASSPATSGRAREQYF	TGTGCCAGCTCACCAGCCACTAGCGGGAGGGCCAGAGAGCAGTACTTC
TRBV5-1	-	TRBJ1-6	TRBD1	CASQDRLSSYNSPLHF	TGCGCCAGCCAGGACAGGCTTAGCTCCTATAATTCACCCCTCCACTTT